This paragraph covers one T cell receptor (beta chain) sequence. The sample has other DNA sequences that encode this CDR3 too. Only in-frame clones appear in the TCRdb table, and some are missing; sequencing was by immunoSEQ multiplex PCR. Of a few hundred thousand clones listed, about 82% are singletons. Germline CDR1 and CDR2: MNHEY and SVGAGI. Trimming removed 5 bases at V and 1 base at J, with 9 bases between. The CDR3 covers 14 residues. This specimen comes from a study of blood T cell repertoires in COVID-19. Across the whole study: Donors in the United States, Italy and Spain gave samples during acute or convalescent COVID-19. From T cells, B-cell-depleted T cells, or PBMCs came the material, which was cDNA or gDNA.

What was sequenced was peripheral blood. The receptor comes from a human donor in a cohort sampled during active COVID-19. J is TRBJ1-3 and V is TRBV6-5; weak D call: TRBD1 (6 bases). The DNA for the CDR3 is TGTGCCAGCAGTAACACAGGGTCTGGAAACACCATATATTTT. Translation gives CASSNTGSGNTIYF.